This T cell receptor (beta chain) appears in the sequencing data of a study of vaccination and CD4 T cells after COVID-19. This clonotype occurred a few times. Antigen specificity is unknown. Cultured CD4+ T cell DNA was sequenced using the Oncomine TCR Beta short-read assay. A single record per CDR3 protein comes from TCRdb applying MiXCR to the PCR reads. This sample has under 25,000 distinct CDR3 sequences; roughly 41% occur once, and the top ten carry around 8.1%. The treatment here: approximately nine-day PBMC culture with coronavirus spike peptide pools or control peptides (ViraFEST assay). From germline, CDR1 is MNHEY and CDR2 SVGEGT. The V end lost 0 bases, the J end lost 4 bases, and 19 bases lay between the germline ends. The CDR3 totals 18 residues.

The specimen comprised CD4+ T cells from blood, cultured in vitro, sampled after SARS-CoV-2 vaccination. This clonotype originated in a human donor who had recovered from COVID-19. The chain carries TRBV6-2 or TRBV6-3 and TRBJ1-5, with D possibly being TRBD1 (5 bases). In DNA form, the CDR3 reads TGTGCCAGCAGTTACTCGATGCGGGGGTTATGGGCTAATCAGCCCCAGCATTTT. This gives the protein CASSYSMRGLWANQPQHF.